This T cell receptor beta chain comes out of a study of neurological immune-mediated disorders. Study-wide results and caveats: The study phylogenetically grouped the repertoires of 18 of 34 multiple sclerosis patients into one related-CDR3 cluster, a possible signature. None of the CDR3 amino acid sequences of expanded clones were shared across subjects, and this suggested private repertoires in all groups.

Germline loops: CDR1 SSHAT, CDR2 FNYEAQ (reference sequence). The CDR3 has 13 amino acids. This clonotype has ten or more counts. What it recognizes is unknown. One end of the junction fails to match germline, which may point to a read error. The cells used in sorted libraries, CD4+ or CD8+ T cells, numbered 750,000 to 1,000,000. As for the cDNA, it was generated by 5'RACE with 10-nucleotide random UMIs. From the 5' RACE reads, TCRdb called clonotypes with MiXCR, one entry per CDR3 protein. The sample lists 20,000 to 25,000 distinct CDR3 sequences; 15% to 20% were seen once. V is TRBV7-7 and J is TRBJ2-3, with unresolved D. The sequence derives from a woman aged 18-29 years with multiple sclerosis. Sequencing used CD8+ T cells from blood. This CDR3 is CASSLAPEDTQYF. CDR3 nucleotide sequence: TGTGCTAGCAGCTTAGCTCCCGAAGATACGCAGTATTTT.